This entry features one TCR beta chain sequence. What it binds is not known. This sample is drawn from a study of CD8 T cells in Susac syndrome. Study outcomes and limitations: An acknowledgment was made by the study that its TCR sequencing and HLA analysis involved relatively few individuals.

The CDR3 is made up of 14 amino acids. Per the germline V gene, CDR1 is GTSNPN and CDR2 is SVGIG (reference sequence). Between the trimmed V and J ends, which lost 0 bases and 5 bases, there was a span of 11 bases. The multiple sclerosis controls consisted of treatment-naive patients with relapsing-remitting disease, either stable or active. The CD8+ and CD4+ T cells were isolated magnetically using a negative isolation approach, whereas the TEMRA cells were enriched by FACS. RNA in amounts of roughly 0.45 to 1 ug was reverse transcribed with random hexamers. TCR beta CDR3 was amplified by immunoSEQ multiplex PCR. This amplification extended across 54 Vbeta and 13 Jbeta segments. TCRdb reprocessed the immunoSEQ multiplex PCR reads with MiXCR, giving one entry per CDR3 protein. The sample carries approximately 220,000 distinct CDR3 sequences, 85% to 95% recorded once.

This TCR came from a human donor with multiple sclerosis. This sequence joins TRBV30 and TRBJ1-5, with D unresolved. Sequenced sample: CD4+ T cells from PBMCs. The CDR3, as DNA: TGTGCCTGGAGTGTATCTAGGCGTTATCAGCCCCAGCATTTT. Translated: CAWSVSRRYQPQHF.